This note documents a single T cell receptor beta chain sequence. Its antigen remains unidentified. TCRdb reprocessed the RT-PCR reads via MiXCR and lists one record per CDR3 protein. Of fewer than 600 distinct CDR3 sequences in the sample, roughly 89% are singletons; the top ten hold 8%. The data belong to a study of yellow fever vaccine responses in identical twins. Findings and caveats of the study: Reports say the vaccine T cell response in twins looked partly convergent and partly personalized.

The V gene end was trimmed by 4 bases and the J gene end by 6 bases; junction bases not matched to a gene: 3. The length of the CDR3 is 13 residues. Germline CDR1 and CDR2: SSHAT and FNYEAQ (reference sequence). The starting material was T cells from blood (PBMCs), unsorted or a sorted subset (not recorded which), obtained before or after yellow fever vaccination (not recorded which). The V and J genes are TRBV7-7 and TRBJ1-1, with 9 bases matching TRBD1. This receptor was identified in a female donor who received the yellow fever vaccine. CDR3 in amino acids: CASSSRQGAEAFF. The CDR3 nucleotides are TGTGCCAGCAGCTCCCGACAGGGGGCTGAAGCTTTCTTT.